These 9 T cell receptor beta chains were sequenced from one sample in a study of shared clonotypes between healthy human individuals. The method was immunoSEQ multiplex PCR; TCRdb's version includes in-frame clones alone and lacks a portion of them. Among 2 million to 2.5 million clones listed, 93% were seen once. The sample taken for sequencing was naive CD4+ T cells from PBMCs. The subset: CD45RA+ positively selected. The receptors shown here come from a young man in good health. Some clones in this sample may be carry-over from other donors' samples.

This clone was observed a single time. The J gene is TRBJ2-7, the V gene TRBV7-2; D might be TRBD1 or TRBD2, each matching 6 bases. CDR1 and CDR2 (germline): SGHTA, FQGNSA. V was cut by 5 bases and J by 3 bases, with 26 bases left in between. CDR3 length equals 18 residues. DNA for the CDR3: TGTGCCAGCAGCCCCCAAAGGGGGTGGTTACGCGGGAACTACGAGCAGTACTTC. This translates into CASSPQRGWLRGNYEQYF. The full variable domain, in which reference TRBV7-2 and TRBJ2-7 provide the parts outside the CDR3, is GAGVSQSPSNKVTEKGKDVELRCDPISGHTALYWYRQSLGQGLEFLIYFQGNSAPDKSGLPSDRFSAERTGGSVSTLTIQRTQQEDSAVYLCASSPQRGWLRGNYEQYFGPGTRLTVT.

This sequence joins TRBV29-1 and TRBJ1-2; TRBD1 is a possible D gene (5 bases). This CDR3 is 13 amino acids long. V was cut by 3 bases and J by 6 bases, with 14 bases left in between. From germline, CDR1 is SQVTM and CDR2 ANQGSEA. CDR3 bases: TGCAGCGTTGACGGTCGGGGGTTGGATGGCTACACCTTC. It encodes CSVDGRGLDGYTF.

This sequence joins TRBV7-9 and TRBJ1-1; D gene unclear. Germline V CDR1 and CDR2: SEHNR, FQNEAQ (reference sequence). CDR3 length: 13 amino acids. Trimming took off 5 bases at V and 1 base at J, with 8 bases between the two ends. The CDR3 sequence: CASSQSANTEAFF. CDR3 sequence (DNA): TGTGCCAGCAGCCAGAGCGCGAACACTGAAGCTTTCTTT.

The chain employs TRBV28 and TRBJ2-7; no clear D. Trimming left V 5 bases short and J 4 bases short, with 12 bases between. This CDR3 is built from 13 residues. Germline CDR1 and CDR2: MDHEN and SYDVKM. CDR3 in DNA: TGTGCCAGCAGTCCTTCCCTCAGGTACGAGCAGTACTTC. Its translation: CASSPSLRYEQYF.

The chain carries TRBV7-2 and TRBJ2-7, with TRBD2 identical over 14 bases. The germline V gene has CDR1 SGHTA and CDR2 FQGNSA. The trim removed 5 bases at V and 6 bases at J, leaving 12 bases unmatched. This CDR3 comprises 17 residues. The DNA of the CDR3 is TGTGCCAGCAGCAACAGGGCGGGACTAGCGGGAGTCCGCGAGCAGTACTTC. Its protein product is CASSNRAGLAGVREQYF.

V gene TRBV6-5 combines with J gene TRBJ2-7, with D possibly being TRBD1 or TRBD2 (5 bases each). Trimming shortened V by 4 bases and J by 3 bases, and 16 bases separated the two germline ends. CDR1 is MNHEY and CDR2 is SVGAGI in the germline V gene. This CDR3 contains 15 residues. CDR3 DNA sequence: TGTGCCAGCAGTTCCCCAACGGGACGTATCTACGAGCAGTACTTC. Amino acid sequence: CASSSPTGRIYEQYF.

This clone was found once. The chain uses TRBV28 and TRBJ1-5; 8 nucleotides line up with TRBD1. Germline lookup yields CDR1 MDHEN and CDR2 SYDVKM. The CDR3 covers 19 residues. J lost 2 bases, V lost 3 bases, and 15 bases had no gene match. CDR3: CASSFALIFGQGRNQPQHF. CDR3 DNA: TGTGCCAGCAGTTTCGCCCTAATCTTCGGACAGGGCCGCAATCAGCCCCAGCATTTT.

The genes are TRBV28 and TRBJ2-1, with 8 nucleotides matching TRBD2. The trim removed 2 bases at V and 9 bases at J, leaving 6 bases unmatched. In germline, CDR1 is MDHEN, CDR2 SYDVKM. This CDR3 has 14 amino acids. CDR3 in amino acids: CASSLGGGGPEQFF. CDR3 coding DNA: TGTGCCAGCAGTTTAGGTGGCGGGGGGCCTGAGCAGTTCTTC.

V and J are TRBV12-5 and TRBJ2-3; the D is unclear. The CDR3 runs to 12 residues. Germline V gene sequence: CDR1 LGHNT, CDR2 FRNRAP. V dropped 7 bases and J dropped 4 bases, with 9 bases sitting between them. The DNA for the CDR3 is TGTGCTAGTGCTGCCACCTCAGATACGCAGTATTTT. This sequence encodes CASAATSDTQYF.